The sequence of this T cell receptor (beta chain) was determined in a study of Ad26.COV2.S vaccination and SARS-CoV-2 variants. Study-level information: Each vaccinee took Ad26.COV2.S intramuscularly, once or twice 56 days apart. Broader study findings: Placebo and vaccine recipients had non-spike TCR breadth that was similar.

As to treatment: about 20 received Ad26.COV2.S at low or high dose, single or two shots; about 5 received placebo; per-sample allocation not given. Each sample was drawn 63 days after the first injection (of vaccine or placebo). An adult of 18-55 years in Boston served as donor. Vaccination used an Ad26 vector expressing Wuhan-strain SARS-CoV-2 spike. The data were produced by immunoSEQ multiplex PCR, yet TCRdb's version contains in-frame clones alone and is incomplete. In the table there are around 300,000 clones, about 90% of which are singletons. About this clone: Its matching antigen is unknown.

Trimming removed 2 bases from V and 1 base from J, with 8 bases in between. This CDR3 has 14 amino acids. CDR1 and CDR2 from the germline V gene are SGHTA and FQGTGA. J is TRBJ1-2 and V is TRBV7-3, with D hard to call. The TCR was taken from a person aged 18 to 59 who received the Ad26.COV2.S COVID-19 vaccine or a placebo. Sequenced here: peripheral blood, sampled in a trial of Ad26.COV2.S vaccine versus placebo. The CDR3 nucleotides read TGTGCCAGCAGCTTACAGGCTGGTAACTATGGCTACACCTTC. Protein product: CASSLQAGNYGYTF.